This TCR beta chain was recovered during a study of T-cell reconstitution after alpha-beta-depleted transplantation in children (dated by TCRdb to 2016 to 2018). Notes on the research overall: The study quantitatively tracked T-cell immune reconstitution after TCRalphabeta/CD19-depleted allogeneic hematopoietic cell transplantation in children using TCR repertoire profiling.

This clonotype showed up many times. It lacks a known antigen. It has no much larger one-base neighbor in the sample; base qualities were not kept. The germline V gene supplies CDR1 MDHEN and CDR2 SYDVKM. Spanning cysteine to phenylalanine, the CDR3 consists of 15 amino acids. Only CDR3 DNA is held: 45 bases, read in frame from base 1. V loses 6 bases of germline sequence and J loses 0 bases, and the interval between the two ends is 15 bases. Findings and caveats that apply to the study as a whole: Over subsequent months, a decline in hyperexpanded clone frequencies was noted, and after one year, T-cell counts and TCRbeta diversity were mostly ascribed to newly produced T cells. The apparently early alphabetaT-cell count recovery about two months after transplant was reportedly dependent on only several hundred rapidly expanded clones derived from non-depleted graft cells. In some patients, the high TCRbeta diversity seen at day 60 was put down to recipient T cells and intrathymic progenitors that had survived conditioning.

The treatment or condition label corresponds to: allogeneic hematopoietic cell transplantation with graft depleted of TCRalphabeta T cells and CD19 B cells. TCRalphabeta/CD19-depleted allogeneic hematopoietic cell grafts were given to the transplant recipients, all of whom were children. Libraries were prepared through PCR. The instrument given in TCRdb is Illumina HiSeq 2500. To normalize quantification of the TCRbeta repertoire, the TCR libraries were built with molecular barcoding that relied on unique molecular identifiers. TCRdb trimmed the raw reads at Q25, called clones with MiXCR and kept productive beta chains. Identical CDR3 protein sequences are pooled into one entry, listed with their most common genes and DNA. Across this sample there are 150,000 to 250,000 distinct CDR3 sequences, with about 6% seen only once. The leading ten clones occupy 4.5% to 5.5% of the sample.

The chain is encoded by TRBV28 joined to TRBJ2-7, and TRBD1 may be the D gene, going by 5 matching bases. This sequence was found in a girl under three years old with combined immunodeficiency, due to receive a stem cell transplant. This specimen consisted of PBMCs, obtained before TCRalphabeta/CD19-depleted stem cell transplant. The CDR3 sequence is CASSQTDSSSYEQYF. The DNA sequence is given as TGTGCCAGCAGCCAAACAGACAGCAGCTCCTACGAGCAGTACTTC.